This T cell receptor (beta chain) is from a study of cytomegalovirus exposure and HLA in healthy donors (dated 2017 in TCRdb). Study-wide context: According to an earlier analysis of 587 of the donors, about 180 million T cells yielded roughly 100 million unique TCR beta sequences and less than 300 Gb of sequence data. All discovery cohort repertoires had been generated on a single sequencing platform. The study was designed to test whether signatures of past pathogen exposure could be identified by cataloging public T cell receptors. High-throughput TCR immunosequencing, statistical association of individual TCRs with disease status, and machine learning were combined to predict cytomegalovirus infection status. A separate validation cohort of over 95 different subjects was used in addition to the roughly 640-subject first cohort. In an earlier analysis of roughly 600 of the donors, high-throughput TCR beta sequencing was used to judge whether each TCR beta V gene segment behaved as functional or pseudogenic. Among the roughly 400 genotyped donors, around 79% belonged to the genetic ancestry cluster associated with self-reported Caucasian donors. The study used immunosequencing to profile the T cell repertoires of some 600 subjects and linked those repertoires to cytomegalovirus serostatus. Both class I and class II loci were covered by HLA typing, at four-digit resolution. On average, about 200,000 unique TCR beta nucleotide sequences were sequenced per donor among about 400 genotyped donors of the cohort, with roughly 18% of those sequences being non-productive. An early release covering about 600 HLA-typed donors comprised about 310 gigabases of sequencing data and 85 million to 100 million unique TCR sequences. A later analysis re-analyzed previously published TCR beta repertoires from hundreds of donors and added high-resolution HLA genotyping to study TCR occurrence patterns. In the later analysis, no new phenotypic data were used to find candidate immune exposures; instead, reliance was placed on TCR beta sequences and their occurrence across donors. Donor age, sex, ethnicity and CMV serostatus were collected together with the repertoire data. Several DR-DQ haplotypes were handled as single units for association and clustering, since linkage in the cohort was strong. In a later genetic analysis, genome-wide SNP genotypes for about 55% of the roughly 670 donors were used, and that subset was treated as a discovery cohort. Typing coverage differed by locus: A, B, C, DRB1 and DQB1 were typed in about 620-630 donors, DQA1 in about 550, DPA1 in over 600, and DPB1 in approximately 450.

The library was produced with the immunoSEQ multiplex PCR assay. For the multiplex PCR, a mixture combining 60 forward primers for TCR Vbeta segments and 13 reverse primers for TCR Jbeta segments was used. The CDR3 region of rearranged TCR beta genes was amplified from genomic DNA with a multiplex PCR assay. The Illumina HiSeq System was used to sequence the amplified TCR beta libraries as 87-base-pair reads. In the original analysis: In a later analysis, some 80 million unique TCR beta chains were counted across the approximately 640 repertoires, and roughly 11 million of these chains were shared by at least two donors. Raw reads were error-corrected and collapsed into unique sequences with a nearest-neighbor algorithm that merged closely related sequences to remove PCR and sequencing errors. To assign V, D and J gene segments, CDR3 sequences were aligned to IMGT reference sequences. For a sequence to be retained, a match of at least six nucleotides to both a V gene segment and a J gene segment was required. A rearrangement counted as productive if the CDR3 had no stop codons and remained in frame with V and J, and every other rearrangement counted as non-productive. Following IMGT convention, CDR3 was defined as the stretch from the second conserved V-encoded cysteine to the conserved J-encoded phenylalanine. The earlier analysis of approximately 590 of the donors excluded any sequence lacking an unambiguous match to a single V gene segment. An earlier analysis of 587 of the donors called V segments functional above 56.7% productive rearrangements and segregating when the between-donor standard deviation exceeded 5%. To diagnose cytomegalovirus status from the catalog of TCR beta chain sequences, a statistical classification framework was built. V and J gene assignment, in a later analysis, came from comparing TCR nucleotide sequences with IMGT/GENE-DB human TR gene sequences. In a later analysis, CDR3 sequences and most-parsimonious VDJ recombination scenarios were assigned using the TCRdist pipeline. In a later analysis, every TCR beta chain was defined by the combination of its CDR3 amino acid sequence and its V-gene family, and reads without a unique V-gene family were dropped. In a later analysis, a few hundred highly shared, low-generation-probability nucleotide sequences were removed to address suspected cross-contamination and a sequencing artifact. In a later analysis, a clonal expansion index for each public chain was calculated from normalized within-repertoire ranks of inferred template counts. In a later analysis, generation probabilities were computed with a VDJ recombination model fitted to out-of-frame rearrangements, and the resulting probabilities were checked against IGoR. In a later analysis, hypergeometric tests were used to score TCR-TCR, TCR-HLA and TCR-CMV co-occurrence, with a repertoire-size bias correction applied to TCR pairs. In a later analysis, false discovery rates were estimated by permuting HLA or CMV assignments 20 times. A later analysis grouped co-occurring TCRs with DBSCAN, adding TCRdist sequence similarity when clustering within HLA-allele-positive subsets. For co-occurrence clustering, repertoires with fewer than 30,000 or more than 120,000 public chains were excluded, along with a handful of repertoires with anomalous nucleotide sharing. Not all clones reach the TCRdb copy of this immuneACCESS table, which keeps in-frame sequences only. Checked studies attribute under half of the gap to unresolved V genes and leave the rest unexplained. The V and J calls and the clone size are those of that table, but D and trimming were determined from the DNA. Within this sample are some 60,000 clones, with more than 70% of them counted one time only. The ten most abundant clones make up around 1.5% of the sample.

In total, about 650 healthy bone marrow donors made up the cohort. At the time of sampling, all cohort members were nominally healthy, though unrecorded immune exposures were likely present. The donor was CMV seronegative and was included in the group of several hundred seronegative cohort members. Every donor gave a peripheral blood sample, and the peripheral blood mononuclear cells from that sample were used for TCR beta sequencing. The Qiagen DNeasy Blood Extraction Kit was used to extract genomic DNA from the blood cell samples. At the junction V is shortened by 6 bases and J by 8 bases, with 15 bases in between. From its cysteine to its phenylalanine, the CDR3 spans 13 amino acids. This entry keeps only the CDR3 DNA: 39 bases, framed from base 1. CDR1 and CDR2, per the germline V gene, are SGHRS and YFSETQ. About this clone itself: Its cognate antigen has yet to be identified. No base qualities exist here, and no much larger clone lies one base off it.

Broad study findings and their caveats: Immune exposure information for the cohort was limited to CMV serostatus. Compared with the 666-donor mean, donors in an Asian-associated ancestry cluster had fewer N-insertions in productive TCRs, according to a later genetic analysis. The authors suggested that the approach could potentially be extended to other disease states and immunological phenotypes. In a later analysis, HLA-associated TCR beta chains were found to be more clonally expanded and to have lower generation probabilities than equally common non-associated chains. Several of the top co-occurrence clusters appeared to be linked to parvovirus B19, influenza, CMV and Epstein-Barr virus, according to a later analysis. Because counts were too low, roughly 17 rarely observed V segments, including chromosome 9 orphons, were left out of the earlier analysis of 500 to 650 of the donors. A group of highly shared sequence variants was considered likely to be a technical artifact of the sequencing pipeline. Because some donors lacked HLA typing at each locus, the association tests relied only on the typed subset. Only TCR beta chains were sequenced in this cohort, and the absence of alpha or paired-chain data limited detectable features. A total of roughly 160 TCR beta chains were listed by the study as associated with cytomegalovirus. In a later genetic analysis, a missense DCLRE1C variant was associated with V-gene and J-gene trimming of TCR beta chains, and the association was replicated in an independent cohort. Correlated functional status among segregating V segments might reflect linkage disequilibrium, but an unknown experimental factor could not be ruled out. Three of the identified cytomegalovirus-associated TCR beta chains were confirmed in vitro to be specific for cytomegalovirus antigens. Sequencing depth was assumed to be roughly uniform across donors in the presence/absence analyses, though that assumption may not hold. Assigning TCR associations to individual alleles was difficult when HLA alleles, especially DR and DQ, strongly co-occurred. An earlier analysis of some 560 of the donors showed that most TCR beta V segments appeared in productive rearrangements either about 87% or about 30% of the time, which broadly matched IMGT annotations. A later analysis found that TCR association rates varied across HLA loci, with DRB1 alleles showing the most associated TCRs and HLA-C alleles the fewest. Because the 87-base-pair reads could not distinguish some IMGT-functional V segments, including TRBV6-2 and TRBV6-3, those segments were excluded. Most TCR sequences were seen in very few donors, while some public TCRs were found in many individuals. In both the original and validation cohorts, the classifier was reported to diagnose cytomegalovirus status with high specificity and sensitivity. A further reported finding was that TCR beta sequences accurately predicted the HLA-A and HLA-B alleles for most subjects in the first cohort. At a false discovery rate of 0.05, a later analysis linked some 18,000 TCR beta sequences to specific HLA alleles. Most CMV-associated TCR beta chains appeared to be HLA-restricted in a later analysis, and the HLA associations seemed to be driven largely by CMV exposure.

The chain was built from TRBV5-1 and TRBJ2-1; matching of 6 bases hints at TRBD1 as the D gene. The sequenced material came from PBMCs. This sequence originates from a man between 18 and 35 years old in good health and CMV-seronegative. Read as DNA, the sequence is TGCGCCAGCAAAAGAGAGGGGGTGGATGAGCAGTTCTTC. This encodes CASKREGVDEQFF.